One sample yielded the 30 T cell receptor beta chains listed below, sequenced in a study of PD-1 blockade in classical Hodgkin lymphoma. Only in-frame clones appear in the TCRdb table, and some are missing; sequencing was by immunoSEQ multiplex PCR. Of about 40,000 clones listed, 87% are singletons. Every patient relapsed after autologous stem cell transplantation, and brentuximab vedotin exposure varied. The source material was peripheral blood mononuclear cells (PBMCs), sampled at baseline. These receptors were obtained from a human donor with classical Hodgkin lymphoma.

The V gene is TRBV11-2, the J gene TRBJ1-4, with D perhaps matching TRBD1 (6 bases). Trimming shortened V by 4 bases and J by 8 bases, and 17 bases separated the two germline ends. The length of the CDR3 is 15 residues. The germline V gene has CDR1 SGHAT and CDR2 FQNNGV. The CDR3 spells CASSSFTGPKEKLFF. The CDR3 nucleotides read TGTGCCAGCAGCTCCTTTACAGGGCCGAAGGAAAAACTGTTTTTT.

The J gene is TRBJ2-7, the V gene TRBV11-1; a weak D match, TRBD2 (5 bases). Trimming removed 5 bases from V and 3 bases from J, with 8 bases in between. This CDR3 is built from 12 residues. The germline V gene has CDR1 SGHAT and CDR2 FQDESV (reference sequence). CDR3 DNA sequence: TGTGCCAGCAGCCACCGGGGCTACGAGCAGTACTTC. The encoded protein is CASSHRGYEQYF.

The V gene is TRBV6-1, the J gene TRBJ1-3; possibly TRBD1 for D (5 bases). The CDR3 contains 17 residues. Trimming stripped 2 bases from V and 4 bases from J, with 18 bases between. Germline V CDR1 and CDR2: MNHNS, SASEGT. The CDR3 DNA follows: TGTGCCAGCAGTGAATTGTGGAGGGGCAACCCCGGAAACACCATATATTTT. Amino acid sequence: CASSELWRGNPGNTIYF.

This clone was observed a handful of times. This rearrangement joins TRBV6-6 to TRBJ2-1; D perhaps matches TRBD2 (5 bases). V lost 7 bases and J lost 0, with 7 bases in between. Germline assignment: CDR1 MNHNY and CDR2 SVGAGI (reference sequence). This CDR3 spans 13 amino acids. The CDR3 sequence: CASKEASYNEQFF. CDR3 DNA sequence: TGTGCCAGCAAGGAGGCCTCCTACAATGAGCAGTTCTTC.

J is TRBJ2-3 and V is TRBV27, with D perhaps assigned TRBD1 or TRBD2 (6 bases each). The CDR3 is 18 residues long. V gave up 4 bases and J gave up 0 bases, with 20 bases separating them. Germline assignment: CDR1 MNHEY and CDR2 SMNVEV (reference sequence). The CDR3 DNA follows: TGTGCCAGCAGTTCCCTCGAGGGGGGCCGGTCTAGCACAGATACGCAGTATTTT. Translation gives CASSSLEGGRSSTDTQYF.

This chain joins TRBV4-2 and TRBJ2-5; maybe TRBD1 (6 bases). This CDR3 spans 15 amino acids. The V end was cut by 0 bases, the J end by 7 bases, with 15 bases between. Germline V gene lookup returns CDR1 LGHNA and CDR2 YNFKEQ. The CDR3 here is CASSQDTGRQLTQYF. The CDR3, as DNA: TGTGCCAGCAGCCAAGACACAGGGAGACAGTTGACCCAGTACTTC.

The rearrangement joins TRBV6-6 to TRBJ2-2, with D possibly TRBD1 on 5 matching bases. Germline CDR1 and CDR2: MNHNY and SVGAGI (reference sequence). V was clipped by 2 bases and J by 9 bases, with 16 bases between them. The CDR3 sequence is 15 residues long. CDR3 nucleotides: TGTGCCAGCAGTTACAGGGGTCTTAGTAGCAGGGAGCTGTTTTTT. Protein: CASSYRGLSSRELFF.

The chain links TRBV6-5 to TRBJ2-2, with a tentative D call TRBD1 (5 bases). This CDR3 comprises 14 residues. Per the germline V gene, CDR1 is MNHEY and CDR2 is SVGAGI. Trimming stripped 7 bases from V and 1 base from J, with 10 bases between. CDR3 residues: CASTQAWNTGELFF. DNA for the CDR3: TGTGCCAGCACACAGGCTTGGAACACCGGGGAGCTGTTTTTT.

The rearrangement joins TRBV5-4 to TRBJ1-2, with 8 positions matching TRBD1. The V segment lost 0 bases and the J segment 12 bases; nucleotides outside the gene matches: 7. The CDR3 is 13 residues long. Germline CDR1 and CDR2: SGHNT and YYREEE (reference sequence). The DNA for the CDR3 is TGTGCCAGCAGCTTGGGGGACAGGAGAAGGAACACCTTC. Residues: CASSLGDRRRNTF.

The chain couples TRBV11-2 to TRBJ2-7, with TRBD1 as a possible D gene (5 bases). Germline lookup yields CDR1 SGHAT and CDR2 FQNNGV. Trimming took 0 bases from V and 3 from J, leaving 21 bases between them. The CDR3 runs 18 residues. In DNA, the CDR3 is TGTGCCAGCAGCTTAGACAGGGTGGTGTTGGGCGTCTTCTACGAGCAGTACTTC. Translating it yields CASSLDRVVLGVFYEQYF.

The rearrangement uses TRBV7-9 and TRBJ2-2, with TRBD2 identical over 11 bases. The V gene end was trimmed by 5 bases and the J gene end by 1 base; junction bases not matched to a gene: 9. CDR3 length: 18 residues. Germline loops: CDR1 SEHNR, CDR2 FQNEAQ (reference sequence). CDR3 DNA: TGTGCCAGCAGCGCCCTAGCGGGAGGAGGGAGGAACACCGGGGAGCTGTTTTTT. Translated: CASSALAGGGRNTGELFF.

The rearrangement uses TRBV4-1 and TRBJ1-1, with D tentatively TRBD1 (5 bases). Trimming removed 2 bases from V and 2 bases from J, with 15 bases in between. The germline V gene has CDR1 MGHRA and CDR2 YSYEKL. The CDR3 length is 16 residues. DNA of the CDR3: TGCGCCAGCAGCCAACCGGGGGAGGGGTTTAACACTGAAGCTTTCTTT. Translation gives CASSQPGEGFNTEAFF.

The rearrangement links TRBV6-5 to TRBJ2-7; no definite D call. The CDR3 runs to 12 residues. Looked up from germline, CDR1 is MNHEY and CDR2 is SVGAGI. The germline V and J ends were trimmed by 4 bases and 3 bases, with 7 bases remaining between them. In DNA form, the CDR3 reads TGTGCCAGCAGTTCTAGAGTCTACGAGCAGTACTTC. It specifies CASSSRVYEQYF.

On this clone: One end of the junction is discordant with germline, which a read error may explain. Here the CDR3 reads CAGSSQGQTNEKLFF. The CDR3 DNA reads TGTGCCGGCAGCTCTCAGGGACAGACTAATGAAAAACTGTTTTTT. This chain joins TRBV7-2 and TRBJ1-4; 7 bases fit TRBD1. The germline V gene has CDR1 SGHTA and CDR2 FQGNSA. The CDR3 spans 15 residues. Based on the CDR3 plus reference TRBV7-2 and TRBJ1-4, the full variable domain is GAGVSQSPSNKVTEKGKDVELRCDPISGHTALYWYRQSLGQGLEFLIYFQGNSAPDKSGLPSDRFSAERTGGSVSTLTIQRTQQEDSAVYLCAGSSQGQTNEKLFFGSGTQLSVL.

This chain's CDR3 is CAISERGNYGYTF. CDR3 DNA sequence: TGTGCCATCAGTGAGCGGGGAAACTATGGCTACACCTTC. The chain joins TRBV10-3 to TRBJ1-2; no definite D call. Germline CDR1 reads ENHRY; CDR2 reads SYGVKD. V lost 2 bases and J 2 bases, leaving 6 bases between the germline ends. The CDR3 is made up of 13 amino acids.

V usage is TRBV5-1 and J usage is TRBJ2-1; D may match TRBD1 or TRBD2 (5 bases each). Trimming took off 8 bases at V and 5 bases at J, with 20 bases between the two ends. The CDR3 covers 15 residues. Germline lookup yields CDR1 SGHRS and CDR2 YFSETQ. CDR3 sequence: CASTRDVAPHNEQFF. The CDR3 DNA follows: TGCGCCAGTACCCGGGACGTAGCCCCGCACAATGAGCAGTTCTTC.

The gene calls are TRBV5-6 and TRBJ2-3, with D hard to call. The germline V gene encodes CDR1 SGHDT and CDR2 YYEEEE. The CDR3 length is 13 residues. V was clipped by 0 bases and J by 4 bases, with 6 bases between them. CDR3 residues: CASSLVQSDTQYF. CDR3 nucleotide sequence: TGTGCCAGCAGCTTGGTACAGTCAGATACGCAGTATTTT.

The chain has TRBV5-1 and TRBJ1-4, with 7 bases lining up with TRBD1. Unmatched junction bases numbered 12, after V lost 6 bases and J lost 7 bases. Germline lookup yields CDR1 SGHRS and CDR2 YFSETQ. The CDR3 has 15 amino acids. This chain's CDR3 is CASTTGEGFGEKLFF. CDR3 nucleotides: TGCGCCAGCACCACAGGGGAGGGATTTGGTGAAAAACTGTTTTTT.

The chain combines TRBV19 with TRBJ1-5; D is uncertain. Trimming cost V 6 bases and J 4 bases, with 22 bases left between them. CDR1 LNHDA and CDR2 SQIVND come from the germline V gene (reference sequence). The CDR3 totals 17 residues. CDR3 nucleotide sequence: TGTGCCAGTAGGCAAAATGGCTTCGGGCGTTTTAATCAGCCCCAGCATTTT. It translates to CASRQNGFGRFNQPQHF.

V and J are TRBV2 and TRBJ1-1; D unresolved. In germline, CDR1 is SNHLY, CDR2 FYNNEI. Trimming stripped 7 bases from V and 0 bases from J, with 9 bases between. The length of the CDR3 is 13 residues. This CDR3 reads CASKRLLNTEAFF. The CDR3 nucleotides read TGTGCCAGCAAGAGACTACTGAACACTGAAGCTTTCTTT.

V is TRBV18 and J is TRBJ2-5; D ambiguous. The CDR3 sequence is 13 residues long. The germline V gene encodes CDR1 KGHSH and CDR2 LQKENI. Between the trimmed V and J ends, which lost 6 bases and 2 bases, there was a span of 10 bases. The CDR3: CASSLQTQETQYF. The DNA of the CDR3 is TGTGCCAGCTCCCTACAGACGCAAGAGACCCAGTACTTC.

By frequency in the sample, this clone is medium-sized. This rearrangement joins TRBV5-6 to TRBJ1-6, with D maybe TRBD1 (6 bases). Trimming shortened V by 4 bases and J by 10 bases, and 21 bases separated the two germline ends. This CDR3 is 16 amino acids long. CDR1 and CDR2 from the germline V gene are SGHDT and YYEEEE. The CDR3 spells CASSPLGGAMLSPLHF. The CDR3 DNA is TGTGCCAGCAGCCCCCTGGGGGGCGCCATGTTGTCACCCCTCCACTTT.

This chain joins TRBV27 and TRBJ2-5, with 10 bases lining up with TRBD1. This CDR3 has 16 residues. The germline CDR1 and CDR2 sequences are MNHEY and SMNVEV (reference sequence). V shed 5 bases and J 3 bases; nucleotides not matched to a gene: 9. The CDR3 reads CASSVGTGVLEETQYF. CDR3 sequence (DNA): TGTGCCAGCAGTGTCGGGACAGGGGTCCTTGAAGAGACCCAGTACTTC.

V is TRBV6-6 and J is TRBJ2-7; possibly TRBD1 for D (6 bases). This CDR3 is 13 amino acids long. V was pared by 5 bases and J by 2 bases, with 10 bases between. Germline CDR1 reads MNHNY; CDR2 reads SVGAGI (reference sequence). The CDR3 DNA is TGTGCCAGCAGTCCCGACAGGCCCTACGAGCAGTACTTC. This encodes CASSPDRPYEQYF.

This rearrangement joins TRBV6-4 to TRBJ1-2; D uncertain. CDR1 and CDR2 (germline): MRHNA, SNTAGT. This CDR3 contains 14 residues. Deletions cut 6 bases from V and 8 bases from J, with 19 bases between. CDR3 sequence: CASRLEAQSGGYTF. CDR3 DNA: TGTGCCAGCAGGCTTGAGGCCCAATCGGGCGGCTACACCTTC.

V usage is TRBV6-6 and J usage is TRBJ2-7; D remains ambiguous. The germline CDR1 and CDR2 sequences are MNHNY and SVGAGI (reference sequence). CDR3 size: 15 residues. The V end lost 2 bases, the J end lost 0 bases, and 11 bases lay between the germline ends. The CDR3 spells CASSYPPRSSYEQYF. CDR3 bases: TGTGCCAGCAGTTACCCGCCTCGGAGCTCCTACGAGCAGTACTTC.

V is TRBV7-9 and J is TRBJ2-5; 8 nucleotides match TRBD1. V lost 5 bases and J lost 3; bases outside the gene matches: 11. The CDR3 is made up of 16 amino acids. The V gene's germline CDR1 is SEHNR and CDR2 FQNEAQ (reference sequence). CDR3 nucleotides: TGTGCCAGCAGCCAACCACCGGGACAGGAAAAAGAGACCCAGTACTTC. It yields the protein CASSQPPGQEKETQYF.

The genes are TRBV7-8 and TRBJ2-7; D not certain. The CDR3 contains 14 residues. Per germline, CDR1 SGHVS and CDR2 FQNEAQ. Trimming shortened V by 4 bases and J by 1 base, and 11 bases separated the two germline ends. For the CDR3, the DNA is TGTGCCAGCAGCTCTACCCGGAGTTCCTACGAGCAGTACTTC. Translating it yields CASSSTRSSYEQYF.

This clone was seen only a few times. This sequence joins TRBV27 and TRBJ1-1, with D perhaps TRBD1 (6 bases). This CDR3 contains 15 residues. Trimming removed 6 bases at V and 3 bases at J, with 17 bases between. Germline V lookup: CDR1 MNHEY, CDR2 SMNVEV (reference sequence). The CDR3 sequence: CASSPTGGWDTEAFF. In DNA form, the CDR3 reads TGTGCCAGCAGCCCGACGGGGGGCTGGGACACTGAAGCTTTCTTT.

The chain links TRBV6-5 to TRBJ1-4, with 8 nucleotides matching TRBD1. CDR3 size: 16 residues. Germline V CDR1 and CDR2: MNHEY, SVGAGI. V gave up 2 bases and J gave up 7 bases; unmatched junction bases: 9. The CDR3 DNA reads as TGTGCCAGCAGTTACCAGCAGGACAGGGTTTTTGAAAAACTGTTTTTT. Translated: CASSYQQDRVFEKLFF.